These 8 T cell receptor beta chains originate from one sample sequenced in a study of blood T cell repertoires in COVID-19 (TCRdb year 2020). Library creation used the immunoSEQ multiplex PCR assay. Sourced from immuneACCESS, this table was stored by TCRdb with only in-frame sequences that have V and J called. A share of the clones is absent; for the studies checked, an unresolved V gene accounts for under half, and the remainder has no known explanation. The table for this sample lists about 370,000 clones; 89% of them were counted only once. The top ten clonotypes cover about 2.9% of the sample. The specimen was peripheral blood. The receptors shown here come from a woman between 25 and 40 years old with COVID-19, enrolled during active disease.

The chain carries TRBV25-1 and TRBJ2-2; D might be TRBD2 (5 bases). The germline V gene encodes CDR1 MGHDK and CDR2 SYGVNS. V lost 0 bases, J lost 0 bases, and 8 bases lay in between. CDR3 length: 16 residues. CDR3 bases: TGTGCCAGCAGTGAATATACTAGGGCGAACACCGGGGAGCTGTTTTTT. Translating gives CASSEYTRANTGELFF.

This clone was seen only a few times. The genes are TRBV30 and TRBJ2-2; TRBD2 might be the D (6 bases). With 1 base removed from V and 4 bases from J, the gap between germline ends came to 10 bases. CDR3 length: 14 residues. Germline V gene sequence: CDR1 GTSNPN, CDR2 SVGIG (reference sequence). The CDR3 spells CAWSARGVTGELFF. The CDR3 bases are TGTGCCTGGAGTGCCCGCGGGGTCACCGGGGAGCTGTTTTTT.

The chain links TRBV11-3 to TRBJ2-2; 10 bases line up with TRBD2. The CDR3 has 14 amino acids. Germline lookup yields CDR1 SGHNT and CDR2 YENEEA. After removal of 5 bases from V and 7 bases from J, the junction contained 4 bases not matched to a gene. CDR3 loop: CASSPRTSGGELFF. CDR3 nucleotide sequence: TGTGCCAGCAGCCCTCGGACTAGCGGCGGGGAGCTGTTTTTT.

V gene TRBV5-1 combines with J gene TRBJ2-1, with TRBD2 matching 12 bases. After removal of 2 bases from V and 7 bases from J, the junction contained 4 bases not matched to a gene. Looked up from germline, CDR1 is SGHRS and CDR2 is YFSETQ. The CDR3 runs 15 residues. The CDR3 sequence: CASSFGLAGLNEQFF. The CDR3 DNA follows: TGCGCCAGCAGCTTTGGACTAGCGGGACTTAATGAGCAGTTCTTC. Variable domain in full (rest from reference TRBV5-1 and TRBJ2-1): KAGVTQTPRYLIKTRGQQVTLSCSPISGHRSVSWYQQTPGQGLQFLFEYFSETQRNKGNFPGRFSGRQFSNSRSEMNVSTLELGDSALYLCASSFGLAGLNEQFFGPGTRLTVL.

The V call is TRBV7-9, the J call TRBJ2-1; TRBD2 agrees at 13 bases. Germline V gives CDR1 SEHNR, CDR2 FQNEAQ (reference sequence). Trimming at V came to 6 bases and at J to 7 bases, leaving 6 bases not matched to a gene. The CDR3 is 15 residues long. The CDR3 sequence: CASSSTSGGANEQFF. CDR3 nucleotides: TGTGCCAGCAGTTCTACTAGCGGGGGGGCTAATGAGCAGTTCTTC. Full variable domain (missing parts from reference TRBV7-9 and TRBJ2-1): DTGVSQNPRHKITKRGQNVTFRCDPISEHNRLYWYRQTLGQGPEFLTYFQNEAQLEKSRLLSDRFSAERPKGSFSTLEIQRTEQGDSAMYLCASSSTSGGANEQFFGPGTRLTVL.

J is TRBJ1-2 and V is TRBV6-2 or TRBV6-3; D uncertain. Germline V CDR1 and CDR2: MNHEY, SVGEGT. The CDR3 is 17 residues long. V lost 4 bases to trimming and J lost 0 bases, with 18 bases between them. The DNA for the CDR3 is TGTGCCAGCAGTTCTTGGGCCTCACCAGCCTCTAACTATGGCTACACCTTC. Protein sequence: CASSSWASPASNYGYTF.

The chain uses TRBV7-8 and TRBJ2-7; no firm D call. V was cut by 1 base and J by 6 bases, with 7 bases left in between. Germline V lookup: CDR1 SGHVS, CDR2 FQNEAQ. This CDR3 comprises 12 residues. In DNA form, the CDR3 reads TGTGCCAGCAGCTTAGTCGGGTTCGAGCAGTACGTC. Translation gives CASSLVGFEQYV.

The V call is TRBV24-1, the J call TRBJ1-5; 8 bases are a match to TRBD1. From germline, CDR1 is KGHDR and CDR2 SFDVKD. This CDR3 has 14 residues. V shed 4 bases, J shed 4 bases, and the junction held 2 bases outside the gene matches. The CDR3 region has the DNA TGTGCCACCAGTGAACGGACAGGGAATCAGCCCCAGCATTTT. This codes for CATSERTGNQPQHF.